Below, one T cell receptor (beta chain) is given with its context. This sample was taken from a study of technical replicates of blood from a few donors. The germline V gene encodes CDR1 MNHEY and CDR2 SMNVEV (reference sequence). Trimming stripped 6 bases from V and 8 bases from J, with 13 bases between. The CDR3 extends over 13 amino acids. The assay was immunoSEQ multiplex PCR, and TCRdb's table has in-frame clones only and misses some. The sample has tens of thousands of clones; 85% to 95% are singletons. Material: T cells isolated from PBMCs. The receptor comes from a human donor in good health. V is TRBV27 and J is TRBJ1-4; D might be TRBD1 (5 bases). The CDR3 loop is CASRGADREKLFF. The CDR3 coding sequence is TGTGCCAGCAGAGGGGCGGATAGGGAAAAACTGTTTTTT.